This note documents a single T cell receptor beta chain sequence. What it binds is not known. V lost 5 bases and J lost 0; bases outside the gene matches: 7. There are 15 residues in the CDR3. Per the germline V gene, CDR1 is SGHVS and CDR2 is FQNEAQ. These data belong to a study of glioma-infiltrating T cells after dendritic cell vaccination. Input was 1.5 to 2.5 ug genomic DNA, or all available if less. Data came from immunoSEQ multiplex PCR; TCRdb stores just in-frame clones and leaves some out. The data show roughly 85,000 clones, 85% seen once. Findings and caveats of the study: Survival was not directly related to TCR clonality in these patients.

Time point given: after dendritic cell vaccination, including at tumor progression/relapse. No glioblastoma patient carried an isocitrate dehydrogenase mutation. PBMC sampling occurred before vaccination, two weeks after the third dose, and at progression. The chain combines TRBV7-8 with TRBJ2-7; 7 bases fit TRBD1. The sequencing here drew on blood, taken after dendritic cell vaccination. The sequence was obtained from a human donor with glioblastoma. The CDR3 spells CASSVRQGPSYEQYF. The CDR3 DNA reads TGTGCCAGCAGCGTAAGACAGGGCCCCTCCTACGAGCAGTACTTC.